Reported below is one T cell receptor beta chain. Samples underwent the assay at deep level. Replicate PCRs run on unsorted PBMC used roughly 320 ng DNA, which was approximately 29,000 T cell genomes. Sequencing used immunoSEQ multiplex PCR; TCRdb keeps in-frame clones, though not all of them. The table lists about 520,000 clones, around 73% of them singletons. These data belong to a study of shared clonotypes between healthy human individuals. V was trimmed by 3 bases and J by 1 base, leaving 8 bases between them. Germline CDR1 SGDLS, CDR2 YYNGEE. CDR3 length equals 15 residues. V is TRBV9 and J is TRBJ2-6; possibly TRBD1 for D (6 bases). Input material: PBMCs. The sequence came from a woman aged 40 to 50 in good health. Some clones in this sample may be carry-over from other donors' samples. The DNA for the CDR3 is TGTGCCAGCAGCGCTACAGGGTCTGGGGCCAACGTCCTGACTTTC. This encodes CASSATGSGANVLTF.